The 7 T cell receptor beta chains in this list originate from one sample, sequenced in a study of blood T cell repertoires in COVID-19. The repertoire was sequenced with immunoSEQ multiplex PCR; TCRdb's copy has only in-frame clones and lacks some. The sample lists about 180,000 clones, 87% occurring once. The material sequenced was peripheral blood. The receptors here all came from a man aged 35-49 years with active or convalescent COVID-19.

The chain joins TRBV3-1 (or the pseudogene TRBV3-2) to TRBJ1-6; 12 nucleotides line up with TRBD1. The junction had 9 bases not matched to a gene; V was cut back by 2 bases and J by 10 bases. From germline, CDR1 is LGHDT and CDR2 YNNKEL (reference sequence). The CDR3 contains 17 residues. DNA for the CDR3: TGTGCCAGCAGCCAACATTCCCCCGGGACAGGGGGCTCACCCCTCCACTTT. Encoded protein: CASSQHSPGTGGSPLHF.

The gene calls are TRBV5-4 and TRBJ1-2, with 9 bases aligning to TRBD1. CDR1 and CDR2 from the germline V gene are SGHNT and YYREEE (reference sequence). This CDR3 has 19 residues. The junction had 17 bases not matched to a gene; V was cut back by 3 bases and J by 2 bases. The CDR3 loop is CASSSIKGQGLVVNYGYTF. The CDR3 region has the DNA TGTGCCAGCAGCTCCATCAAGGGACAGGGTTTAGTTGTAAACTATGGCTACACCTTC. Full variable domain (remainder filled in from reference TRBV5-4 and TRBJ1-2): ETGVTQSPTHLIKTRGQQVTLRCSSQSGHNTVSWYQQALGQGPQFIFQYYREEENGRGNFPPRFSGLQFPNYSSELNVNALELDDSALYLCASSSIKGQGLVVNYGYTFGSGTRLTVV.

The genes are TRBV4-1 and TRBJ1-2, with D possibly TRBD1 on 5 matching bases. The germline gives CDR1 MGHRA, CDR2 YSYEKL. Trimming stripped 0 bases from V and 4 bases from J, with 15 bases between. CDR3 length: 16 residues. The CDR3 region has the DNA TGCGCCAGCAGCCAAGAGGCAGGGATCCTCTCCTATGGCTACACCTTC. Protein sequence: CASSQEAGILSYGYTF.

The chain carries TRBV7-3 and TRBJ1-1; D is perhaps TRBD1 (5 bases). V shed 4 bases and J shed 2 bases, with 11 bases lying between them. The length of the CDR3 is 14 residues. CDR1 and CDR2 from the germline V gene are SGHTA and FQGTGA. The CDR3 sequence is CASSSDSSNTEAFF. CDR3 in DNA: TGTGCCAGCAGCTCTGACAGTTCTAACACTGAAGCTTTCTTT.

This sequence joins TRBV5-6 and TRBJ1-5; D perhaps matches TRBD1 (5 bases). V was clipped by 0 bases and J by 5 bases, with 18 bases between them. Germline CDR1 is SGHDT and CDR2 is YYEEEE. The length of the CDR3 is 17 residues. CDR3 residues: CASSLVGQGDVYQPQHF. CDR3 in DNA: TGTGCCAGCAGCTTGGTAGGGCAGGGCGACGTGTATCAGCCCCAGCATTTT.

The rearrangement joins TRBV18 to TRBJ2-3, with D possibly being TRBD2 (5 bases). The germline CDR1 and CDR2 sequences are KGHSH and LQKENI. Trimming shortened V by 2 bases and J by 2 bases, and 14 bases separated the two germline ends. This CDR3 contains 16 residues. CDR3 DNA: TGTGCCAGCTCACCAGAGGGAGTTACCGACACAGATACGCAGTATTTT. The encoded protein is CASSPEGVTDTDTQYF.

The chain couples TRBV7-2 to TRBJ1-1; 7 bases map to TRBD1. Germline loops: CDR1 SGHTA, CDR2 FQGNSA. Losses at the gene ends were 4 bases for V and 1 base for J; bases not matched to a gene: 3. CDR3 length: 14 residues. The CDR3 sequence is CASSSNRGNTEAFF. The CDR3 DNA reads as TGTGCCAGCAGCTCGAACAGGGGGAACACTGAAGCTTTCTTT.